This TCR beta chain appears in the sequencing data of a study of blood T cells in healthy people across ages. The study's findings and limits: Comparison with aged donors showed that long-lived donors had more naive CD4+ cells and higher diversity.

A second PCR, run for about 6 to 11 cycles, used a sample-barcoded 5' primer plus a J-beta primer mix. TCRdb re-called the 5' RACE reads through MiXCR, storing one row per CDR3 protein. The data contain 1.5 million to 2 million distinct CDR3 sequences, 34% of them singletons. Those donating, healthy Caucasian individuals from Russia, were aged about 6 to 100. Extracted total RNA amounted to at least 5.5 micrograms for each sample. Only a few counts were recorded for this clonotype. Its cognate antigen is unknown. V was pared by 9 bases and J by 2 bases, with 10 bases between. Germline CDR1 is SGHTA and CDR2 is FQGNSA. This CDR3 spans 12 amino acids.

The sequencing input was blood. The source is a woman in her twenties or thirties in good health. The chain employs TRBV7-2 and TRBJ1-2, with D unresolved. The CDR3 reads CARFLLNYGYTF. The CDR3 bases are TGTGCCAGGTTTCTCTTGAACTATGGCTACACCTTC.